This entry features one TCR beta chain sequence. Its antigen is not known. Sequencing used immunoSEQ multiplex PCR; TCRdb keeps in-frame clones, though not all of them. The data show 32,000 or so clones, about 85% seen once. Time point specified: week 5, during vaccination. Vaccine doses each comprised 300 ug of mutant IDH1 20-mer peptide, with topical imiquimod. Donor diagnoses consisted of new WHO grade 3 or 4 IDH1-mutant, ATRX-lost astrocytomas. The data belong to a study of a mutant IDH1 vaccine in newly diagnosed glioma. Study in general: Eight vaccine injections were given to patients in weeks 1, 3, 5, 7, 11, 15, 19 and 23. Previous care, which was radiotherapy, temozolomide, or both, most often involved both. The study started vaccination 4-6 weeks after radiotherapy alone, or with temozolomide cycles.

V dropped 2 bases and J dropped 2 bases, with 11 bases sitting between them. The CDR3 is 15 amino acids. Germline lookup yields CDR1 SGDLS and CDR2 YYNGEE. This sequence originates from a woman aged 40 to 55 with glioma. Some clones in this sample may be carry-over from other donors' samples. This sequence joins TRBV9 and TRBJ1-3; D remains ambiguous. This specimen consisted of peripheral blood mononuclear cells (PBMCs), obtained from a glioma patient whose treatment included an IDH1 peptide vaccine. Written as DNA, the CDR3 is TGTGCCAGCAGCGTGAGCGGGGTCCCTGGAAACACCATATATTTT. The encoded protein is CASSVSGVPGNTIYF.